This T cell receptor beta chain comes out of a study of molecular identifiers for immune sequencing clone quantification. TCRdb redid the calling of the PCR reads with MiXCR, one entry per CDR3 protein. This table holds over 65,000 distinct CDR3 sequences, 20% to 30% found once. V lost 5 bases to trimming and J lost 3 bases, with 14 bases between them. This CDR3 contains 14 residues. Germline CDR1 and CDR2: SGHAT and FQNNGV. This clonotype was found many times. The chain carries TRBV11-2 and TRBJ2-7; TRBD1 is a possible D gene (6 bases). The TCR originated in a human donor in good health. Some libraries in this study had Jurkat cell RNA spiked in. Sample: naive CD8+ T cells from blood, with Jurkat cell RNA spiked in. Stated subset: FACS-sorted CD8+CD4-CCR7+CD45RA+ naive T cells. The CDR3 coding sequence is TGTGCCAGCAGCCTCAGACAGGTCCGCTACGAGCAGTACTTC. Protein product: CASSLRQVRYEQYF.